These T cell receptor beta chains were read from a single sample in a study of T cell repertoires in aging, cancer and after chemotherapy. MiXCR, applied by TCRdb to the multiplex PCR reads, yields one record per CDR3 protein. The repertoire holds some 4,900 distinct CDR3 sequences, roughly a quarter seen once, with 6.5% to 8.5% in the top ten. The material sequenced was blood. These receptors all come from a human donor in good health. The conserved cysteine and the conserved F or W are not part of the CDR3 here. The order of the fields is V gene, J gene, CDR3 protein.

TRBV5-6,TRBJ1-4,ASSLKGPEKLF
TRBV27,TRBJ2-1,ASSLSSNGEQF
TRBV27,TRBJ2-3,ASTKGDTQY
TRBV6-1,TRBJ1-5,ASSGRQDGQPQH
TRBV7-2,TRBJ1-2,ASSFSTDSYGYT
TRBV5-5,TRBJ2-1,ASSLLGLSVYNEQF
TRBV6-1,TRBJ1-2,ASSADRFSGYT
TRBV7-6,TRBJ2-7,ASSRPPGTGSYEQY
TRBV27,TRBJ1-2,ASTTGFGYGYT
TRBV27,TRBJ2-1,ASSTPGTSAYNEQF
TRBV5-4,TRBJ1-1,ASSLSPSEAF
TRBV5-8,TRBJ1-5,ASSLGN
TRBV10-3,TRBJ2-6,ASFPGANVLT
TRBV7-9,TRBJ2-3,ASSQESIVHTQY
TRBV28,TRBJ1-1,ASIGGNLGSNTEAF
TRBV12-3/TRBV12-4,TRBJ1-1,ASSHTPGTEAF
TRBV25-1,TRBJ1-1,ASSDRGNTEAF
TRBV20-1,TRBJ2-7,SARSTYEQY
TRBV5-6,TRBJ1-5,ASSLVGNQPQH
TRBV18,TRBJ1-1,ASSPPMMNTEAF
TRBV29-1,TRBJ1-3,SVEDHRVAIY
TRBV7-9,TRBJ1-1,ASRPQGRANTEAF
TRBV12-3/TRBV12-4,TRBJ2-5,ASSPRQSLKQGAQY
TRBV5-1,TRBJ1-2,ASSSVQGLEGYGYT
TRBV11-1,TRBJ2-5,ASSLLTDQETQY
TRBV6-1,TRBJ2-3,ASSEFVPLRTDTQY
TRBV13,TRBJ1-5,ASSSAVNNQPQH
TRBV15,TRBJ1-1,ATSMGLGGGDTEAF
TRBV7-9,TRBJ2-1,ASSLSAGTPDYNEQF
TRBV6-2/TRBV6-3,TRBJ2-1,ASIYSPNEQF
TRBV6-1,TRBJ2-2,ASSEALQSTGELF
TRBV4-1,TRBJ2-7,ASSPGQGEFYEQY
TRBV7-9,TRBJ1-2,ASSPSPGQAFNYGYT
TRBV19,TRBJ1-5,ASSPTKLEAVNQPQH
TRBV6-5,TRBJ1-2,ASSYSKGGNYGYT
TRBV29-1,TRBJ1-4,SVVREGGKLF
TRBV19,TRBJ1-3,ASSISGPNSGNTIY
TRBV6-1,TRBJ1-4,ASSGAPSAGGNEKLF
TRBV6-4,TRBJ2-2,ASSDSGQGAGELF
TRBV18,TRBJ1-1,ASSPQVQEAF
TRBV6-5,TRBJ1-4,ASSRRSGTGTEKLF
TRBV10-3,TRBJ2-3,AISEGLAGGDTQY
TRBV27,TRBJ1-5,ASKIASFGNQPQH
TRBV12-3/TRBV12-4,TRBJ2-7,ASSRAGSGVHEQY
TRBV30,TRBJ1-1,AWADRHAEAF
TRBV19,TRBJ1-2,ASTPPRGYT
TRBV19,TRBJ1-3,ASRGGSGHSGNTIY
TRBV24-1,TRBJ2-5,ATSAPLGQGKRSIQETQY